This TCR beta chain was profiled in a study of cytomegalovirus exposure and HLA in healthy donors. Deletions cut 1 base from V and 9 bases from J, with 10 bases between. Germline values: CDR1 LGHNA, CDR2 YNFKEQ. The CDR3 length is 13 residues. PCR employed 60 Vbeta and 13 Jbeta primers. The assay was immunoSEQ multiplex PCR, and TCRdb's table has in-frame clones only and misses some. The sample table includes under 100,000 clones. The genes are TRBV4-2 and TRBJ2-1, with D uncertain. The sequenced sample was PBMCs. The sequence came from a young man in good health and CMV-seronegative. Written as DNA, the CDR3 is TGTGCCAGCAGCCAAGTCCCTAGGAGTGAGCAGTTCTTC. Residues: CASSQVPRSEQFF.